This T cell receptor beta chain was obtained from a study of shared clonotypes between healthy human individuals. In the study overall: A couple of women and three men aged 18 to 49 made up the donors.

Here immunoSEQ multiplex PCR was the method, and the copy in TCRdb shows in-frame clones only, minus some. In the table there are some 660,000 clones, more than 70% of which are singletons. Germline V lookup: CDR1 SGHNT, CDR2 YYREEE (reference sequence). V lost 0 bases to trimming and J lost 4 bases, with 19 bases between them. This CDR3 has 18 residues. Sequencing input: memory CD4+ T cells sorted from blood. Sample subset: CD45RA-negative fraction. This chain links TRBV5-4 with TRBJ2-2; D may correspond to TRBD1 or TRBD2 (5 bases each). This clonotype originated in a woman in her 30s in good health. CDR3 residues: CASSLDGGLGALTGELFF. The CDR3 coding sequence is TGTGCCAGCAGCTTGGACGGTGGTCTCGGGGCCCTCACCGGGGAGCTGTTTTTT.